This T cell receptor (beta chain) is drawn from a study of shared clonotypes between healthy human individuals. Overall study findings and caveats: Among non-shared clonotypes, generation probabilities were lower than among those shared by all four donors. Rarefaction revealed incomplete sorted-subset sequencing despite large depth.

CD8 cells classed as naive were CD45RO-negative and positively selected for CCR7, excluding terminally differentiated effector memory CD45RA+ cells. With regard to this clone: Its antigen is not identified.

Per germline, CDR1 SGHTA and CDR2 FQGTGA. Trimming cost V 8 bases and J 0 bases, with 16 bases left between them. This CDR3 comprises 15 residues. Genomic DNA per cell subset filled all wells of several immunoSEQ plates. Sequencing was performed with immunoSEQ multiplex PCR; in TCRdb, only in-frame clones are kept and a portion is missing. The repertoire holds more than 2 million clones, with around 93% as singletons. The V call is TRBV7-3, the J call TRBJ1-1; D perhaps matches TRBD1 (6 bases). The specimen was naive CD8+ T cells from PBMCs. The sequence was collected from a man aged 18 to 29 in good health. Some clones in this sample may be carry-over from other donors' samples. This chain's CDR3 is CASEGGFTMNTEAFF. DNA for the CDR3: TGTGCCAGCGAGGGGGGCTTCACCATGAACACTGAAGCTTTCTTT.